Listed below are T cell receptor beta chains from one sample, sequenced in a study of blood T cell repertoires in COVID-19. Here immunoSEQ multiplex PCR was the method, and the copy in TCRdb shows in-frame clones only, minus some. The table records some 70,000 clones, 80% to 90% of them present only once. The sample taken for sequencing was peripheral blood. The receptors were gathered from a woman of 80 years or more with active COVID-19. The CDR3 runs from the conserved cysteine through the conserved F or W. A D gene is named only where the DNA matches it firmly. Size values are once, few and many counts, or a class for expanded clones, and some rows have none.

TRBV19	NA	NA	TRBJ2-1	CASSYDGVTYNEQFF	TGTGCCAGTAGTTACGACGGAGTAACATACAATGAGCAGTTCTTC
TRBV19	TRBD2	NA	TRBJ2-2	CASSSGVGQGGSTGELFF	TGTGCCAGTAGTTCAGGAGTTGGGCAGGGAGGGTCCACCGGGGAGCTGTTTTTT
TRBV18	NA	NA	TRBJ2-7	CASSPLTGTSTYEQYF	TGTGCCAGCTCACCACTTACTGGGACTTCGACCTACGAGCAGTACTTC
TRBV5-4	NA	once	TRBJ2-7	CASSFPGTYEQYF	TGTGCCAGCAGCTTCCCAGGGACCTACGAGCAGTACTTC
TRBV28	TRBD2	NA	TRBJ2-4	CASGLTSGGDIQYF	TGTGCCAGCGGCCTGACTAGCGGGGGAGACATTCAGTACTTC
TRBV7-8	TRBD1	NA	TRBJ1-4	CASSLGQGQRNEKLFF	TGTGCCAGCAGCTTGGGACAGGGCCAAAGAAATGAAAAACTGTTTTTT
TRBV9	TRBD1	NA	TRBJ1-3	CASSVGRGQGSGNTIYF	TGTGCCAGCAGCGTCGGCCGAGGACAGGGCTCTGGAAACACCATATATTTT
TRBV18	TRBD2	NA	TRBJ2-1	CASSPPSGGGNEQFF	TGTGCCAGCTCACCGCCTAGCGGGGGAGGCAATGAGCAGTTCTTC
TRBV18	NA	NA	TRBJ2-1	CASSPPYLTGEQFF	TGTGCCAGCTCACCACCGTATCTGACGGGGGAGCAGTTCTTC
TRBV7-9	NA	NA	TRBJ1-6	CASSRGAAGGNSPLHF	TGTGCCAGCAGCAGGGGGGCGGCGGGTGGTAATTCACCCCTCCACTTT
TRBV19	TRBD1	NA	TRBJ1-4	CASSRGQATNEKLFF	TGTGCCAGTAGTCGCGGACAGGCAACTAATGAAAAACTGTTTTTT
TRBV12-3/TRBV12-4	TRBD1	once	TRBJ1-2	CASSLTGNDGYTF	TGTGCCAGCAGCTTGACAGGGAACGATGGCTACACCTTC
TRBV11-2	TRBD2	NA	TRBJ2-1	CASSPRGSGRMTYNEQFF	TGTGCCAGCAGCCCGCGGGGGAGCGGGAGAATGACGTACAATGAGCAGTTCTTC
TRBV28	TRBD1	NA	TRBJ1-4	CASSSPDRGRSNEKLFF	TGTGCCAGCAGTTCGCCGGACAGGGGGCGGTCTAATGAAAAACTGTTTTTT
TRBV4-2	NA	NA	TRBJ1-5	CASSQVAGLNQPQHF	TGTGCCAGCAGCCAAGTGGCAGGACTGAATCAGCCCCAGCATTTT
TRBV19	TRBD1	NA	TRBJ2-2	CASGATGGATGELFF	TGTGCCAGTGGGGCGACAGGGGGCGCTACCGGGGAGCTGTTTTTT
TRBV11-3	NA	NA	TRBJ1-2	CASSLGEQERSNYGYTF	TGTGCCAGCAGCTTAGGGGAGCAGGAGAGGAGTAACTATGGCTACACCTTC
TRBV5-1	NA	NA	TRBJ1-5	CASSLACEHHSNQPQHF	TGCGCCAGCAGCTTGGCGTGCGAGCACCATAGCAATCAGCCCCAGCATTTT
TRBV27	TRBD2	NA	TRBJ2-7	CAGGRRGQLETSGSYEQYF	TGTGCCGGAGGGAGGAGGGGACAGCTAGAGACTAGCGGCTCCTACGAGCAGTACTTC
TRBV6-4	NA	NA	TRBJ2-2	CASSDLAHTGELFF	TGTGCCAGCAGTGACCTGGCCCACACCGGGGAGCTGTTTTTT
TRBV4-1	NA	NA	TRBJ2-3	CASSQEATVGNTQYF	TGCGCCAGCAGCCAAGAGGCGACCGTCGGGAATACGCAGTATTTT
TRBV7-9	NA	NA	TRBJ1-1	CASSPSGHNTEAFF	TGTGCCAGCAGCCCAAGCGGGCACAACACTGAAGCTTTCTTT
TRBV7-8	NA	NA	TRBJ1-6	CASSLGAGSPLHF	TGTGCCAGCAGCTTAGGGGCGGGTTCACCCCTCCACTTT
TRBV28	NA	NA	TRBJ1-2	CAIPGSGANYGYTF	TGTGCCATCCCGGGGTCAGGGGCCAACTATGGCTACACCTTC
TRBV27	TRBD2	few	TRBJ2-7	CASSLGPGGASGQYF	TGTGCCAGCAGTTTAGGGCCGGGAGGAGCTTCGGGGCAGTACTTC
TRBV20-1	NA	NA	TRBJ2-1	CSASGINEQFF	TGCAGTGCTAGCGGGATTAATGAGCAGTTCTTC
TRBV19	TRBD2	NA	TRBJ2-5	CASSMASGQETQYF	TGTGCCAGTAGTATGGCTAGCGGCCAAGAGACCCAGTACTTC
TRBV5-6	NA	NA	TRBJ2-1	CASSLVPWLANNEQFF	TGTGCCAGCAGCTTAGTTCCGTGGCTAGCAAACAATGAGCAGTTCTTC
TRBV2	NA	once	TRBJ1-5	CASSGGYSNQPQHF	TGTGCCAGCAGTGGCGGGTATAGCAATCAGCCCCAGCATTTT
TRBV7-9	TRBD1	NA	TRBJ2-3	CASSFGQGSNTQYF	TGTGCCAGCAGCTTCGGACAGGGATCAAATACGCAGTATTTT
TRBV2	TRBD1	NA	TRBJ2-7	CASSEATGGGSYEQYF	TGTGCCAGCAGTGAAGCGACAGGGGGAGGCTCCTACGAGCAGTACTTC
TRBV7-2	NA	NA	TRBJ1-2	CASSLAQGGALGYTF	TGTGCCAGCAGCTTAGCGCAAGGGGGGGCGCTTGGCTACACCTTC
TRBV6-2/TRBV6-3	TRBD2	NA	TRBJ2-2	CASSYLPMTSGRAPGELFF	TGTGCCAGCAGTTACCTTCCAATGACTAGCGGGAGGGCTCCCGGGGAGCTGTTTTTT
TRBV28	TRBD1	once	TRBJ1-4	CASSGQGAGEKLFF	TGTGCCAGCAGTGGACAGGGGGCAGGAGAAAAACTGTTTTTT
TRBV5-1	TRBD1	NA	TRBJ1-5	CASSAGTGLNQPQHF	TGCGCCAGCAGCGCAGGGACAGGCCTCAATCAGCCCCAGCATTTT
TRBV9	NA	few	TRBJ2-7	CASSEQGNEQYF	TGTGCCAGCAGCGAACAGGGCAACGAGCAGTACTTC
TRBV10-3	NA	NA	TRBJ2-1	CAISPDSTYNEQFF	TGTGCCATCAGCCCGGACAGCACCTACAATGAGCAGTTCTTC
TRBV2	NA	NA	TRBJ1-5	CASSEEGGRDQPQHF	TGTGCCAGCAGTGAAGAAGGGGGTAGAGATCAGCCCCAGCATTTT
TRBV3-1/TRBV3-2	NA	NA	TRBJ2-1	CASSQAQQDYNEQFF	TGTGCCAGCAGCCAAGCTCAACAGGACTACAATGAGCAGTTCTTC
TRBV18	NA	NA	TRBJ2-1	CASSPDSYYNEQFF	TGTGCCAGCTCACCCGACAGCTACTACAATGAGCAGTTCTTC
TRBV19	TRBD2	NA	TRBJ2-2	CASSSREGLAGYTGELFF	TGTGCCAGTAGTAGTCGTGAGGGACTAGCGGGCTACACCGGGGAGCTGTTTTTT
TRBV2	NA	once	TRBJ2-1	CASNRQLYNEQFF	TGTGCCAGCAACCGACAGTTATACAATGAGCAGTTCTTC
TRBV7-2	NA	NA	TRBJ2-7	CASSFLVGGLSEQYF	TGTGCCAGCAGCTTCCTGGTCGGGGGGCTAAGCGAGCAGTACTTC
TRBV19	NA	NA	TRBJ2-3	CASRDSRVTDTQYF	TGTGCCAGTCGGGACTCCAGGGTCACAGATACGCAGTATTTT
TRBV5-1	NA	NA	TRBJ1-1	CASNGQQGRTEAFF	TGCGCCAGCAACGGCCAACAGGGTCGCACTGAAGCTTTCTTT
TRBV27	NA	NA	TRBJ2-3	CASIGGSTDTQYF	TGTGCCAGTATCGGTGGTTCCACAGATACGCAGTATTTT
TRBV18	NA	NA	TRBJ1-5	CASSPREGKGQPQHF	TGTGCCAGCTCACCTCGAGAGGGAAAGGGTCAGCCCCAGCATTTT
TRBV25-1	TRBD1	NA	TRBJ2-3	CASSGGQDTQYF	TGTGCCAGCAGTGGGGGACAGGACACGCAGTATTTT